The 10 T cell receptor beta chains below all came from one sample that was sequenced in a study of shared clonotypes between healthy human individuals. Only in-frame clones appear in the TCRdb table, and some are missing; sequencing was by immunoSEQ multiplex PCR. This table has about 1 million clones, about 80% appearing once. Material: memory CD4+ T cells sorted from blood. Regarding subset: CD45RA-negative fraction. Receptor source: a man between 18 and 29 years old in good health.

The CDR3 region has the DNA TGTGCCAGCAGTGCGGGACAGGGTCTGGGTCAGCCCCAGCATTTT. It specifies CASSAGQGLGQPQHF. This chain links TRBV6-6 with TRBJ1-5; TRBD1 matches at 9 bases. The CDR3 runs 15 residues. The trim removed 5 bases at V and 6 bases at J, leaving 8 bases unmatched. From germline, CDR1 is MNHNY and CDR2 SVGAGI (reference sequence).

The V call is TRBV6-6, the J call TRBJ1-4; 7 nucleotides align to TRBD1. This CDR3 is 13 amino acids long. After removal of 6 bases from V and 8 bases from J, the junction contained 6 bases not matched to a gene. In germline, CDR1 is MNHNY, CDR2 SVGAGI (reference sequence). The DNA of the CDR3 is TGTGCCAGCAGCCAGGGGGATTGGGAAAAACTGTTTTTT. Its protein is CASSQGDWEKLFF.

The chain uses TRBV7-8 and TRBJ1-6; TRBD1 matches 8 bases. The length of the CDR3 is 16 residues. V gave up 5 bases and J gave up 5 bases; unmatched junction bases: 8. The germline V gene encodes CDR1 SGHVS and CDR2 FQNEAQ. CDR3 bases: TGTGCCAGCAGCCCCCGCGACAGGGGCAATAATTCACCCCTCCACTTT. This codes for CASSPRDRGNNSPLHF.

The V gene is TRBV6-6, the J gene TRBJ2-7; tentatively, D is TRBD2 (7 bases). CDR3 length equals 13 residues. V shed 7 bases and J shed 3 bases, with 13 bases lying between them. Looked up from germline, CDR1 is MNHNY and CDR2 is SVGAGI (reference sequence). CDR3 amino acids: CASKGGSHYEQYF. For the CDR3, the DNA is TGTGCCAGCAAGGGGGGGTCGCACTACGAGCAGTACTTC.

This clone is a singleton in its sample. The J gene is TRBJ2-1, the V gene TRBV6-1; D remains unclear. CDR3 length equals 12 residues. The germline gives CDR1 MNHNS, CDR2 SASEGT. Deletions cut 6 bases from V and 8 bases from J, with 11 bases between. The CDR3 sequence is CASSQLGHEQFF. CDR3 coding DNA: TGTGCCAGCAGCCAGCTAGGTCATGAGCAGTTCTTC.

The genes are TRBV5-1 and TRBJ1-2, with a tentative D call TRBD1 (5 bases). CDR3 length equals 14 residues. Per germline, CDR1 SGHRS and CDR2 YFSETQ. The ends were cut back, 4 bases at V and 2 bases at J, with 12 bases in the middle. The CDR3 spells CASSQNTGNYGYTF. The CDR3, as DNA: TGCGCCAGCAGCCAAAATACAGGAAACTATGGCTACACCTTC.

For the CDR3, the DNA is TGCGCCAGCAGGTCCGACAGGCCAAACACTGAAGCTTTCTTT. Its translation: CASRSDRPNTEAFF. The V gene is TRBV5-1, the J gene TRBJ1-1; a weak D match, TRBD1 (6 bases). Germline CDR1 is SGHRS and CDR2 is YFSETQ. The CDR3 is 14 residues long. V was pared by 5 bases and J by 2 bases, with 13 bases between.

This clone was detected only once. This chain joins TRBV7-2 and TRBJ1-5; D is undetermined. Per the germline V gene, CDR1 is SGHTA and CDR2 is FQGNSA. This CDR3 contains 15 residues. V was clipped by 5 bases and J by 3 bases, with 14 bases between them. CDR3 DNA: TGTGCCAGCAGCCGTATATTGGATCTCAATCAGCCCCAGCATTTT. Amino acid sequence: CASSRILDLNQPQHF. The complete variable domain, with remaining parts taken from reference TRBV7-2 and TRBJ1-5, reads GAGVSQSPSNKVTEKGKDVELRCDPISGHTALYWYRQSLGQGLEFLIYFQGNSAPDKSGLPSDRFSAERTGGSVSTLTIQRTQQEDSAVYLCASSRILDLNQPQHFGDGTRLSIL.

The chain employs TRBV7-9 and TRBJ1-2, with TRBD1 matching over 10 bases. Losses at the gene ends were 3 bases for V and 6 bases for J; bases not matched to a gene: 16. Germline V gene data show CDR1 as SEHNR and CDR2 as FQNEAQ (reference sequence). The CDR3 has 18 amino acids. The CDR3, as DNA: TGTGCCAGCAGCTTCCTTTCTGGACAGGGGGGTGGTACGGATGGCTACACCTTC. Translating it yields CASSFLSGQGGGTDGYTF. Looking up the rest from reference TRBV7-9 and TRBJ1-2 gives the full variable domain: DTGVSQNPRHKITKRGQNVTFRCDPISEHNRLYWYRQTLGQGPEFLTYFQNEAQLEKSRLLSDRFSAERPKGSFSTLEIQRTEQGDSAMYLCASSFLSGQGGGTDGYTFGSGTRLTVV.

The rearrangement joins TRBV5-6 to TRBJ2-3, with 7 bases lining up with TRBD1. The germline gives CDR1 SGHDT, CDR2 YYEEEE. Trimming at V came to 5 bases and at J to 2 bases, leaving 5 bases not matched to a gene. The CDR3 consists of 14 residues. CDR3 in DNA: TGTGCCAGCAGTCGTACAGGGGACACAGATACGCAGTATTTT. Protein: CASSRTGDTDTQYF. The full variable domain, in which reference TRBV5-6 and TRBJ2-3 provide the parts outside the CDR3, is DAGVTQSPTHLIKTRGQQVTLRCSPKSGHDTVSWYQQALGQGPQFIFQYYEEEERQRGNFPDRFSGHQFPNYSSELNVNALLLGDSALYLCASSRTGDTDTQYFGPGTRLTVL.